A selection of T cell receptor beta chains follows, all from one sample in a study of T cell responses to AZD1222 COVID-19 vaccine. Clones were sequenced by immunoSEQ multiplex PCR, and TCRdb holds only the in-frame ones, with some missing. The top ten clones hold approximately 16% of a sample with around 52,000 clones, about 90% of them seen once. Sequencing was performed on peripheral blood, taken on day 0 of AZD1222 vaccination. The receptors were gathered from an adult in good health. Each CDR3 is given with its conserved first and last residue.

V gene,CDR3 length,J gene,CDR3 protein
TRBV6-5,14,TRBJ2-3,CASSKGLDADTQYF
TRBV7-2,15,TRBJ2-1,CASSGRGASYNEQFF
TRBV2,16,TRBJ1-3,CASKEYLRFSGNTIYF
TRBV28,12,TRBJ2-7,CASSLWGTEQYF
TRBV30,16,TRBJ2-7,CAWPGVGSRCSYEQYF
TRBV14,14,TRBJ1-1,CASSRWGRDTEAFF
TRBV5-1,16,TRBJ2-3,CASSFNRDHSTDTQYF
TRBV10-3,15,TRBJ2-2,CAIRDRGTDTGELFF
TRBV18,13,TRBJ1-5,CASSPSYNQPQHF
TRBV19,15,TRBJ2-2,CASTDRALLAGELFF
TRBV28,13,TRBJ2-7,CASSFRAVYEQYF
TRBV25-1,15,TRBJ2-7,CARVVGVFPPYEQYF
TRBV27,15,TRBJ1-3,CASSPSLSSGNTIYF
TRBV5-1,15,TRBJ1-3,CASSQGTDSGNTIYF
TRBV5-8,16,TRBJ2-2,CASSLGTNRETGELFF
TRBV5-1,15,TRBJ2-5,CASRGLAGVQETQYF
TRBV7-6,15,TRBJ2-3,CASSLTSARTDTQYF
TRBV7-6,12,TRBJ1-4,CASRVANEKLFF
TRBV3-1/TRBV3-2,13,TRBJ2-2,CASSQDHSGELFF
TRBV19,15,TRBJ2-7,CASSIDLAGGSKQYF